This T cell receptor (beta chain) was sequenced for a study of CD8+ T cells in alopecia areata. The treatment was: oral pan-JAK inhibitor, 5-10 mg twice daily. The CDR3 is 10 residues long. V shed 4 bases and J shed 9 bases, with 10 bases lying between them. From germline, CDR1 is SQVTM and CDR2 ANQGSEA. Comments on this clone: Its target is unknown.

Study outcomes and limitations: Many expanded lesional clones persisted during tofacitinib (in both scalp and blood).

It was cDNA, reverse transcribed from extracted RNA, that served as the sequencing template. Repertoires were generated with immunoSEQ multiplex PCR, while TCRdb's copy carries only in-frame clones and drops some. The sample records roughly 250,000 clones, roughly 63% being singletons. The sequence came from a human donor with alopecia areata. The material was CD4+ T cells sorted from blood, obtained at approximately week 52, from a patient treated with tofacitinib. V usage is TRBV29-1 and J usage is TRBJ2-7; D not resolved. CDR3 in amino acids: CSVVNEVQYF. CDR3 DNA sequence: TGCAGCGTTGTTAACGAGGTGCAGTACTTC.